This is a list of T cell receptor beta chains from one sample in a study of cytomegalovirus exposure and HLA in healthy donors. Some clones are missing from TCRdb's copy, which holds only in-frame ones; the method was immunoSEQ multiplex PCR. The sample holds around 59,000 clones; about four fifths are singletons and the top ten take approximately 3.5%. The specimen was PBMCs. These receptors came from a woman aged 40 to 49 in good health and CMV-seronegative. The CDR3 runs from the conserved cysteine through the conserved F or W. Size values are once, few and many counts, or a class for expanded clones, and some rows have none.

V	size	J	CDR3
TRBV10-3	-	TRBJ2-7	CAPGWGGDEQYF
TRBV30	-	TRBJ1-2	CAWRGDIQLLDGYTF
TRBV15	-	TRBJ2-3	CATSRGIAEALNTQYF
TRBV5-1	-	TRBJ1-1	CASSLVGQGLLNTEAFF
TRBV6-1	-	TRBJ2-1	CASSEGGGTYNEQFF
TRBV11-2	-	TRBJ2-3	CASSGAASGRLNTQYF
TRBV30	-	TRBJ1-1	CAWTGQPNTEAFF
TRBV10-1	few	TRBJ2-7	CASSADRAGEQYF
TRBV15	-	TRBJ2-3	CATRREGTYTQYF
TRBV4-3	-	TRBJ2-7	CASSQGQGSYEQYF
TRBV27	once	TRBJ1-3	CASSLSAAGNTIYF
TRBV4-1	-	TRBJ2-1	CASSAREEGYNEQFF
TRBV9	once	TRBJ2-5	CASSTVPAGAETQYF
TRBV21-1	-	TRBJ1-2	CASSKVPGDPNYGYTF
TRBV2	-	TRBJ1-1	CASSSGESGPEAFF
TRBV5-4	-	TRBJ2-2	CASSAGRTNTGELFF
TRBV25-1	-	TRBJ1-1	CASSGYRDRGGMNTEAFF
TRBV7-8	-	TRBJ2-1	CASSLDGGRALEQFF
TRBV9	-	TRBJ2-2	CASSPVLHANTGELFF
TRBV7-9	-	TRBJ2-2	CASSLTPGQADTGELFF
TRBV14	-	TRBJ1-2	CASSQVATGPLSYTF
TRBV7-8	-	TRBJ2-7	CASSFGPSGYEQYF
TRBV28	-	TRBJ2-2	CASTLRGTGELFF
TRBV7-3	-	TRBJ2-1	CASSATKDNEQFF
TRBV29-1	-	TRBJ2-3	CSFFSDTQYF
TRBV28	once	TRBJ2-3	CASSLGLNTQYF
TRBV15	-	TRBJ1-4	CATSRDLGAFNEKLFF
TRBV11-1	-	TRBJ2-7	CASSFGQGRYEQYF
TRBV7-8	-	TRBJ2-1	CASSYPRGTRGNNEQFF
TRBV11-3	-	TRBJ2-7	CASSLAGTLAAEQYF
TRBV29-1	few	TRBJ2-7	CSVASRGYEQYF
TRBV28	-	TRBJ1-1	CASSLFSVSNTEAFF
TRBV5-1	-	TRBJ2-1	CASSFGTGNNEQFF
TRBV30	-	TRBJ1-1	CAWSVSSLNTEAFF
TRBV5-8	-	TRBJ2-3	CASELPMGTGPTDTQYF
TRBV5-1	-	TRBJ2-7	CASSFRGLGTSGTYEQYF
TRBV27	-	TRBJ1-1	CASSPWTGNTEAFF
TRBV7-9	-	TRBJ1-1	CASSPRTAQRGVTEAFF
TRBV20-1	few	TRBJ2-5	CSAEHRETQYF
TRBV2	-	TRBJ2-3	CASNPLAGGTDTQYF
TRBV5-5	-	TRBJ2-7	CASSPNRGAYEQYF
TRBV14	-	TRBJ1-2	CASSLQGRSYGYTF
TRBV15	-	TRBJ1-1	CATSPQTGGPEAFF
TRBV29-1	-	TRBJ1-4	CSVEGQGAASGEKLFF
TRBV4-1	-	TRBJ2-5	CASSQAVKETQYF
TRBV6-5	-	TRBJ2-1	CASSYSKVANRNEQFF
TRBV7-8	-	TRBJ2-7	CASSYRGQSYEQYF
TRBV19	-	TRBJ1-5	CATSWEGAGYSNQPQHF
TRBV14	-	TRBJ2-1	CASSPKSSGSYNEQFF
TRBV6-5	-	TRBJ1-1	CASSYSTQANTEAFF
TRBV28	-	TRBJ2-7	CASSLASGGSYEQYF
TRBV2	-	TRBJ2-7	CKQKAAYEQYF
TRBV6-5	-	TRBJ2-5	CASSYQASGTGTQYF